This T cell receptor beta chain was obtained from a study of human T cells and chemical hapten exposure. Points from the study as a whole: Controls had significantly fewer large CDR3 similarity clusters than were formed by expanded TCRs. DPC sensitization produced no change in TCRs with frequency above 1 in 1000.

Documented time point: pre-sensitization, week 0. Noted treatment: therapeutic diphenylcyclopropenone sensitization with weekly scalp DPC. MiXCR, applied by TCRdb to the RACE reads, yields one record per CDR3 protein. The sample records some 360,000 distinct CDR3 sequences, 4% to 6% being singletons. There are many counts of this clonotype. Its antigen remains unknown. CDR1 is MDHEN and CDR2 is SYDVKM in the germline V gene. This CDR3 is 12 amino acids long. The V gene end was trimmed by 2 bases and the J gene end by 9 bases; junction bases not matched to a gene: 2. J is TRBJ1-1 and V is TRBV28; 8 nucleotides align to TRBD1. The receptor comes from a woman between 50 and 59 years old with alopecia areata. Some clones in this sample may be carry-over from other donors' samples. The sequencing here drew on whole blood, taken in connection with sensitization to the hapten diphenylcyclopropenone (DPC). The CDR3 DNA follows: TGTGCCAGCAGTTTACAGGGGGCTCAAGCTTTCTTT. Its translation: CASSLQGAQAFF.